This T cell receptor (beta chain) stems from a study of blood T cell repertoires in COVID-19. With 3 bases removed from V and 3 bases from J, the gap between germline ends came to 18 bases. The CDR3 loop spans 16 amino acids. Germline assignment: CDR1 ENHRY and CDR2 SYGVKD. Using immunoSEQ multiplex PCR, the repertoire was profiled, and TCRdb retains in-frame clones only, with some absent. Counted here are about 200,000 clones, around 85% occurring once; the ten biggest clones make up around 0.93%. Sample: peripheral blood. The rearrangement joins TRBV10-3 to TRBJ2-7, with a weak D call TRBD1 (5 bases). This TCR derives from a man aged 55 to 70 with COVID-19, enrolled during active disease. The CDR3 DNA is TGTGCCATCAGTGAAGTCAGGGCAACTCAGTACTACGAGCAGTACTTC. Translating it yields CAISEVRATQYYEQYF.